These 9 T cell receptor beta chains were all obtained from the same sample, sequenced in a study of blood T cell repertoires in COVID-19. Only in-frame clones appear in the TCRdb table, and some are missing; sequencing was by immunoSEQ multiplex PCR. The table records some 130,000 clones, roughly 84% of them present only once. The sample consisted of peripheral blood. The receptors were sampled from a man between 60 and 70 years old with acute or convalescent COVID-19.

Turning to this clone: The sample contains more than one DNA sequence encoding this CDR3. The chain uses TRBV9 and TRBJ2-3, with 8 nucleotides matching TRBD2. The CDR3 spans 15 residues. The germline CDR1 and CDR2 sequences are SGDLS and YYNGEE. The V and J ends lost 1 base and 3 bases, in that order; junction bases with no gene match: 4. CDR3 region: CASSVTSGGTDTQYF. The CDR3 region has the DNA TGTGCCAGCAGCGTAACGAGCGGGGGAACAGATACGCAGTATTTT.

The rearrangement links TRBV4-2 to TRBJ2-7; tentative D call: TRBD1 (6 bases). The V gene's germline CDR1 is LGHNA and CDR2 YNFKEQ. V lost 1 base and J 3 bases, leaving 22 bases between the germline ends. The CDR3 loop spans 18 amino acids. CDR3 residues: CASSQGPEGDDIVYEQYF. The DNA of the CDR3 is TGTGCCAGCAGCCAAGGGCCAGAGGGGGATGATATAGTCTACGAGCAGTACTTC.

The chain couples TRBV9 to TRBJ1-3, with D hard to call. Trimming removed 0 bases at V and 3 bases at J, with 10 bases between. The CDR3 has 15 amino acids. Germline V CDR1 and CDR2: SGDLS, YYNGEE. CDR3 region: CASSVDGGLGNTIYF. Here the CDR3 DNA reads TGTGCCAGCAGCGTAGATGGAGGACTTGGAAACACCATATATTTT.

In the case of this clone: Other DNA sequences of this sample code for an identical CDR3. The rearrangement uses TRBV30 and TRBJ1-4; no firm D call. This CDR3 has 14 residues. Germline CDR1 reads GTSNPN; CDR2 reads SVGIG (reference sequence). The V gene lost 3 bases and the J gene lost 5 bases, with 13 bases spanning the gap. CDR3 residues: CAWRRGRVNEKLFF. DNA for the CDR3: TGTGCCTGGAGGCGCGGGAGGGTAAATGAAAAACTGTTTTTT.

CDR3 nucleotides: TGTGCCAGTAGTATCGTGGACAGGAACGAAAAACTGTTTTTT. Translation: CASSIVDRNEKLFF. The chain uses TRBV19 and TRBJ1-4, with 7 bases lining up with TRBD1. The CDR3 runs 14 residues. Losses at the gene ends were 3 bases for V and 8 bases for J; bases not matched to a gene: 6. Germline V gives CDR1 LNHDA, CDR2 SQIVND (reference sequence).

V usage is TRBV5-1 and J usage is TRBJ2-3; D is ambiguous. Germline-derived CDR1 and CDR2 are SGHRS and YFSETQ. With 0 bases removed from V and 4 bases from J, the gap between germline ends came to 9 bases. The CDR3 extends over 14 amino acids. CDR3 in DNA: TGCGCCAGCAGCTTGGGGCTAGTGTCAGATACGCAGTATTTT. Protein product: CASSLGLVSDTQYF. The variable domain in full, completed from reference TRBV5-1 and TRBJ2-3, reads KAGVTQTPRYLIKTRGQQVTLSCSPISGHRSVSWYQQTPGQGLQFLFEYFSETQRNKGNFPGRFSGRQFSNSRSEMNVSTLELGDSALYLCASSLGLVSDTQYFGPGTRLTVL.

Written as DNA, the CDR3 is TGTGCCAGCACAATGAGTCAGGGGGCTAATTCACCCCTCCACTTT. The encoded protein is CASTMSQGANSPLHF. The J gene is TRBJ1-6, the V gene TRBV3-1 (or the pseudogene TRBV3-2); 8 bases map to TRBD1. The length of the CDR3 is 15 residues. CDR1 LGHDT and CDR2 YNNKEL come from the germline V gene (reference sequence). V lost 7 bases, J lost 6 bases, and 8 bases stayed unmatched.

This chain connects TRBV20-1 to TRBJ1-1; 8 bases line up with TRBD1. Germline CDR1 and CDR2: DFQATT and SNEGSKA (reference sequence). Losses at the gene ends were 3 bases for V and 3 bases for J; bases not matched to a gene: 6. This CDR3 has 14 amino acids. The CDR3 bases are TGCAGTGCTAGTCGGTTCAGGGGGCACACTGAAGCTTTCTTT. As protein: CSASRFRGHTEAFF.

V and J are TRBV19 and TRBJ1-2, with D possibly being TRBD1 (5 bases). The V and J ends lost 7 bases and 7 bases respectively, with 19 bases between them. CDR1 is LNHDA, CDR2 SQIVND, per germline (reference sequence). CDR3 length: 14 residues. The CDR3 spells CASTPPGGGFGYTF. DNA for the CDR3: TGTGCCAGTACCCCCCCGGGGGGAGGGTTTGGCTACACCTTC.